Shown below are 22 T cell receptor beta chains from a single sample sequenced in a study of control samples from healthy donors and cancer patients. The method was immunoSEQ multiplex PCR; TCRdb's version includes in-frame clones alone and lacks a portion of them. This repertoire shows some 150,000 clones, around 93% found once; its top ten account for 4.1%. The sample consisted of blood. Source of these receptors: a woman aged 60-75 years in good health.

The rearrangement joins TRBV15 to TRBJ1-2; tentatively, D is TRBD1 (5 bases). The CDR3 is made up of 13 amino acids. Trimming took 9 bases from V and 3 from J, leaving 14 bases between them. Germline CDR1 and CDR2: LNHNV and YYDKDF (reference sequence). CDR3 in DNA: TGTGCCACTACCCCGGGGGGGGACTATGGCTACACCTTC. Translating it yields CATTPGGDYGYTF.

V gene TRBV6-2 or TRBV6-3 combines with J gene TRBJ1-2, with D uncertain. Trimming shortened V by 6 bases and J by 3 bases, and 11 bases separated the two germline ends. The germline gives CDR1 MNHEY, CDR2 SVGEGT. This CDR3 has 13 residues. CDR3 sequence reads: CASSTTSHYGYTF. DNA for the CDR3: TGTGCCAGCAGCACCACATCTCACTATGGCTACACCTTC.

The chain carries TRBV7-9 and TRBJ1-1, with D possibly matching TRBD1 (5 bases). The CDR3 loop spans 15 amino acids. Trimming removed 4 bases at V and 4 bases at J, with 16 bases between. Germline V gene sequence: CDR1 SEHNR, CDR2 FQNEAQ (reference sequence). The CDR3 loop is CASSSSYGGGTEAFF. CDR3 bases: TGTGCCAGCAGCTCCTCCTATGGGGGAGGCACTGAAGCTTTCTTT.

This sequence joins TRBV6-2 or TRBV6-3 and TRBJ1-1; D remains ambiguous. Germline lookup yields CDR1 MNHEY and CDR2 SVGEGT. Between the trimmed V and J ends, which lost 6 bases and 1 base, there was a span of 15 bases. CDR3 length equals 15 residues. The CDR3 region has the DNA TGTGCCAGCAGCCCCCGGGCCACGCCGAACACTGAAGCTTTCTTT. This gives the protein CASSPRATPNTEAFF.

The chain links TRBV7-2 to TRBJ2-3, with D tentatively TRBD2 (5 bases). Germline CDR1 reads SGHTA; CDR2 reads FQGNSA. V was pared by 3 bases and J by 6 bases, with 13 bases between. The CDR3 is 14 residues long. The CDR3: CASSFGLGPDTQYF. The CDR3 nucleotides read TGTGCCAGCAGCTTTGGACTTGGGCCGGATACGCAGTATTTT.

The chain recombines TRBV2 with TRBJ2-5; D is unresolved. The CDR3 is 11 amino acids. Germline values: CDR1 SNHLY, CDR2 FYNNEI. Trimming took off 4 bases at V and 5 bases at J, with 5 bases between the two ends. The chain's CDR3 is CASSVSETQYF. Written as DNA, the CDR3 is TGTGCCAGCAGTGTTTCGGAGACCCAGTACTTC.

The chain links TRBV5-6 to TRBJ2-1, with TRBD1 identical over 9 bases. The CDR3 is 15 amino acids. The J segment lost 12 bases and the V segment lost 4 bases, leaving 14 bases of the junction unmatched. Germline-derived CDR1 and CDR2 are SGHDT and YYEEEE. The CDR3 sequence: CASSVGQGTSLRQFF. The CDR3 nucleotides are TGTGCCAGCAGCGTGGGACAGGGAACCTCGCTAAGGCAGTTCTTC.

The V gene is TRBV19, the J gene TRBJ1-6; D unresolved. CDR3 size: 14 residues. CDR1 and CDR2 from the germline V gene are LNHDA and SQIVND (reference sequence). Trimming removed 3 bases from V and 9 bases from J, with 12 bases in between. CDR3 sequence (DNA): TGTGCCAGTAGTATCGGAGGGCGCAGTTCACCCCTCCACTTT. Its translation is CASSIGGRSSPLHF.

The rearrangement links TRBV6-5 to TRBJ1-2; the D is unclear. This CDR3 region has 15 residues. The V end was cut by 4 bases, the J end by 2 bases, with 14 bases between. Germline V lookup: CDR1 MNHEY, CDR2 SVGAGI. CDR3 residues: CASSLSTTVNYGYTF. CDR3 sequence (DNA): TGTGCCAGCAGTTTATCTACAACAGTAAACTATGGCTACACCTTC.

This clone came up once. V is TRBV5-1 and J is TRBJ1-1; D may be TRBD1 (6 bases). The CDR3 totals 12 residues. Germline assignment: CDR1 SGHRS and CDR2 YFSETQ. Trimming shortened V by 0 bases and J by 11 bases, and 11 bases separated the two germline ends. Written as DNA, the CDR3 is TGCGCCAGCAGCTTGGGAAAAGGGGGGGCTTTCTTT. Protein sequence: CASSLGKGGAFF.

V and J are TRBV6-5 and TRBJ1-3, with D possibly being TRBD1 (5 bases). This CDR3 has 15 residues. The V gene's germline CDR1 is MNHEY and CDR2 SVGAGI. Trimming took off 0 bases at V and 0 bases at J, with 6 bases between the two ends. In DNA form, the CDR3 reads TGTGCCAGCAGTTACTCGGGGGTCTCTGGAAACACCATATATTTT. This translates into CASSYSGVSGNTIYF.

This rearrangement joins TRBV3-1 (or the pseudogene TRBV3-2) to TRBJ2-2, with D maybe TRBD1 (6 bases). Germline CDR1 is LGHDT and CDR2 is YNNKEL (reference sequence). This CDR3 is 16 amino acids long. Trimming took 4 bases from V and 2 from J, leaving 14 bases between them. CDR3 residues: CASSLTRTANTGELFF. CDR3 bases: TGTGCCAGCAGCCTCACTAGGACAGCCAACACCGGGGAGCTGTTTTTT.

The V call is TRBV12-2, the J call TRBJ2-3; the DNA was not used to check the table's D call, TRBD2. TRBV12-2 is flagged as a pseudogene. This CDR3 is built from 18 residues. In DNA form, the CDR3 reads TGTGCAAGTCGCTGTAGACTAGCGGGGGGGCGGGGCACAGATACGCAGTATTTT. Amino acid sequence: CASRCRLAGGRGTDTQYF.

The rearrangement uses TRBV29-1 and TRBJ1-3, with D tentatively TRBD1 (5 bases). V lost 4 bases, J lost 0 bases, and 10 bases lay in between. The CDR3 is 14 amino acids. The germline V gene encodes CDR1 SQVTM and CDR2 ANQGSEA. The CDR3 sequence: CSVAWGTSGNTIYF. DNA of the CDR3: TGCAGCGTTGCTTGGGGGACCTCTGGAAACACCATATATTTT.

The chain joins TRBV6-6 to TRBJ1-6; TRBD1 might be the D (5 bases). Germline V lookup: CDR1 MNHNY, CDR2 SVGAGI (reference sequence). This CDR3 is built from 13 residues. Deletions cut 6 bases from V and 10 bases from J, with 13 bases between. The CDR3 bases are TGTGCCAGCAGCACGACAGCAAAATCACCCCTCCACTTT. Its protein is CASSTTAKSPLHF.

This rearrangement joins TRBV28 to TRBJ1-1; unclear D gene. This CDR3 is 13 amino acids long. Germline V gene data show CDR1 as MDHEN and CDR2 as SYDVKM. Trimming cost V 2 bases and J 4 bases, with 8 bases left between them. The CDR3, as DNA: TGTGCCAGCAGTTTAGGGGATCGCACTGAAGCTTTCTTT. Its translation: CASSLGDRTEAFF.

The rearrangement joins TRBV11-2 to TRBJ1-6; D is perhaps TRBD1 (5 bases). CDR3 size: 18 residues. V lost 5 bases and J 0 bases, leaving 17 bases between the germline ends. Germline CDR1 is SGHAT and CDR2 is FQNNGV. The chain's CDR3 is CASSHPSGTSSYNSPLHF. The DNA for the CDR3 is TGTGCCAGCAGCCACCCCTCAGGGACCAGCTCCTATAATTCACCCCTCCACTTT.

The chain links TRBV18 to TRBJ2-7; 10 positions agree with TRBD1. The CDR3 is 15 residues long. The V segment lost 3 bases and the J segment 2 bases; nucleotides outside the gene matches: 4. Germline V gene sequence: CDR1 KGHSH, CDR2 LQKENI. The DNA of the CDR3 is TGTGCCAGCTCACCCGAGGACAGGGGGGCCTACGAGCAGTACTTC. This gives the protein CASSPEDRGAYEQYF.

The chain couples TRBV5-1 to TRBJ1-2; unclear D gene. CDR3 size: 17 residues. The germline V gene encodes CDR1 SGHRS and CDR2 YFSETQ. Trimming took off 4 bases at V and 3 bases at J, with 22 bases between the two ends. CDR3 sequence (DNA): TGCGCCAGCAGCCGCGATTTGGGTCCACCCGATGACTATGGCTACACCTTC. This sequence encodes CASSRDLGPPDDYGYTF.

The chain joins TRBV10-3 to TRBJ1-3; D remains ambiguous. The V gene lost 0 bases and the J gene lost 4 bases, with 4 bases spanning the gap. This CDR3 has 13 residues. From germline, CDR1 is ENHRY and CDR2 SYGVKD. CDR3: CAISESGGNTIYF. In nucleotides, the CDR3 is TGTGCCATCAGTGAGTCGGGAGGAAACACCATATATTTT.

The chain couples TRBV19 to TRBJ1-5; D gene unclear. The CDR3 totals 13 residues. Trimming stripped 3 bases from V and 7 bases from J, with 10 bases between. Germline CDR1 and CDR2: LNHDA and SQIVND (reference sequence). The CDR3 reads CASSIAIPQPQHF. The CDR3 coding sequence is TGTGCCAGTAGTATCGCGATCCCACAGCCCCAGCATTTT.

The V gene is TRBV5-6, the J gene TRBJ2-7; 7 nucleotides agree with TRBD2. J gave up 4 bases and V 1 base, and 11 bases lay outside the gene matches. The CDR3 has 16 residues. In germline, CDR1 is SGHDT, CDR2 YYEEEE. This CDR3 is CASSLRGLSYLYEQYF. The CDR3, as DNA: TGTGCCAGCAGCTTGCGGGGACTATCCTACCTTTACGAGCAGTACTTC.